Sequencing of this T cell receptor beta chain was carried out in a study of shared clonotypes between healthy human individuals. A remark on this clone: The target antigen is unknown.

Terminally differentiated effector memory CD45RA+ cells were excluded from the naive CD8 cells, which were CD45RO-negative and positively selected for CCR7. This CDR3 region has 13 residues. Trimming stripped 5 bases from V and 6 bases from J, with 11 bases between. The germline CDR1 and CDR2 sequences are SNHLY and FYNNEI. Study results and limitations: Few donors restricted represented genetic and exposure-history diversity.

The table came from immunoSEQ multiplex PCR; TCRdb's copy has only in-frame clones and leaves some out. Found here are about 1,900,000 clones, over 85% of them singletons; the top ten hold 1% to 1.5%. Sequencing was done on a sample of naive CD8+ T cells sorted from blood. The sequence was collected from a man younger than 30 in good health. The rearrangement uses TRBV2 and TRBJ1-5; a possible D gene is TRBD1 (6 bases). The CDR3 DNA sequence: TGTGCCAGCAGTATAAACAGGGTTCAGCCCCAGCATTTT. It yields the protein CASSINRVQPQHF.